The 25 T cell receptor beta chains reported below all come from one sample, sequenced in a study of blood T cell repertoires in COVID-19. The repertoire was sequenced with immunoSEQ multiplex PCR; TCRdb's copy has only in-frame clones and lacks some. The sample has about 190,000 clones; 84% are singletons. The sequenced sample consisted of PBMCs or T cells enriched from blood (not recorded which). These receptor sequences come from a woman aged 25 to 39 who had recovered from COVID-19.

This clone has just one count. The chain carries TRBV7-8 and TRBJ1-5, with a possible D match to TRBD1 (5 bases). The CDR3 has 16 amino acids. The V gene lost 3 bases and the J gene lost 0 bases, with 12 bases spanning the gap. CDR1 is SGHVS, CDR2 FQNEAQ, per germline. In DNA, the CDR3 is TGTGCCAGCAGCTTCTCCCGACAGAATAGCAATCAGCCCCAGCATTTT. The encoded protein is CASSFSRQNSNQPQHF.

The V gene is TRBV7-2, the J gene TRBJ2-3; 7 nucleotides align to TRBD2. V shed 5 bases, J shed 5 bases, and the junction held 10 bases outside the gene matches. The CDR3 contains 15 residues. The V gene's germline CDR1 is SGHTA and CDR2 FQGNSA. The CDR3 region is CASSVGRALQDTQYF. The CDR3 nucleotides read TGTGCCAGCAGCGTGGGGAGGGCCCTTCAAGATACGCAGTATTTT.

The rearrangement links TRBV7-2 to TRBJ1-1; no clear D. V was cut by 2 bases and J by 1 base, with 8 bases left in between. Germline loops: CDR1 SGHTA, CDR2 FQGNSA. The CDR3 covers 14 residues. CDR3 DNA: TGTGCCAGCAGCTTAAGAACAGAGAACACTGAAGCTTTCTTT. This encodes CASSLRTENTEAFF.

V and J are TRBV28 and TRBJ1-2; 8 bases fit TRBD1. With 2 bases clipped from V and 4 bases from J, the junction kept 6 bases outside the gene matches. The CDR3 length is 15 residues. Per the germline V gene, CDR1 is MDHEN and CDR2 is SYDVKM. The CDR3 sequence is CASSLQDRVIYGYTF. The DNA for the CDR3 is TGTGCCAGCAGTTTACAGGACAGGGTTATCTATGGCTACACCTTC.

The table lists this clone with a count of one. The rearrangement links TRBV5-1 to TRBJ1-6; D is ambiguous. The V and J ends lost 2 bases and 6 bases respectively, with 12 bases between them. The germline V gene encodes CDR1 SGHRS and CDR2 YFSETQ. The CDR3 loop spans 15 amino acids. The CDR3 loop reads CASSFEPLLNSPLHF. Written as DNA, the CDR3 is TGCGCCAGCAGCTTCGAGCCCTTGCTTAATTCACCCCTCCACTTT.

The chain recombines TRBV6-5 with TRBJ2-7, with 11 bases that match TRBD2. Germline V CDR1 and CDR2: MNHEY, SVGAGI. V trimming: 7 bases; J trimming: 0 bases; junction bases outside the gene matches: 5. The CDR3 sequence is 15 residues long. CDR3 amino acids: CASTVTSGASYEQYF. CDR3 nucleotides: TGTGCCAGCACCGTGACTAGCGGGGCCTCCTACGAGCAGTACTTC.

The rearrangement uses TRBV28 and TRBJ2-1; 9 nucleotides line up with TRBD2. This CDR3 contains 15 residues. After removal of 7 bases from V and 6 bases from J, the junction contained 10 bases not matched to a gene. The germline CDR1 and CDR2 sequences are MDHEN and SYDVKM. The CDR3 loop reads CASTPGGTSSNEQFF. For the CDR3, the DNA is TGTGCCAGCACCCCCGGAGGGACTAGCTCCAATGAGCAGTTCTTC.

V gene TRBV5-1 combines with J gene TRBJ2-2; 7 nucleotides match TRBD2. The CDR3 contains 16 residues. Per the germline V gene, CDR1 is SGHRS and CDR2 is YFSETQ. The trim removed 3 bases at V and 6 bases at J, leaving 11 bases unmatched. This CDR3 reads CASSSSGLPVAGELFF. The CDR3 DNA is TGCGCCAGCAGCTCCTCGGGACTACCGGTAGCCGGGGAGCTGTTTTTT.

The chain uses TRBV7-2 and TRBJ2-7; D is uncertain. Germline V gene sequence: CDR1 SGHTA, CDR2 FQGNSA. CDR3 length: 15 amino acids. With 5 bases removed from V and 4 bases from J, the gap between germline ends came to 18 bases. CDR3 residues: CASSPPGGGWYEQYV. The CDR3 DNA follows: TGTGCCAGCAGCCCACCGGGTGGTGGGTGGTACGAGCAGTACGTC.

V gene TRBV5-1 combines with J gene TRBJ2-2, with TRBD1 matching over 7 bases. Germline CDR1 reads SGHRS; CDR2 reads YFSETQ. Unmatched junction bases numbered 1, after V lost 2 bases and J lost 3 bases. The CDR3 totals 14 residues. Here the CDR3 reads CASSFTGDTGELFF. CDR3 in DNA: TGCGCCAGCAGCTTCACAGGGGACACCGGGGAGCTGTTTTTT.

This clone has just one count. The rearrangement uses TRBV25-1 and TRBJ1-1; perhaps TRBD1 as D (5 bases). Germline loops: CDR1 MGHDK, CDR2 SYGVNS. The CDR3 is 15 residues long. Trimming took off 2 bases at V and 4 bases at J, with 14 bases between the two ends. The CDR3 is CASSEAGSTGTEAFF. The DNA for the CDR3 is TGTGCCAGCAGTGAAGCAGGGTCGACGGGCACTGAAGCTTTCTTT.

The chain is built from TRBV29-1 and TRBJ1-1; D possibly corresponds to TRBD1 (5 bases). V was clipped by 6 bases and J by 9 bases, with 14 bases between them. Germline V CDR1 and CDR2: SQVTM, ANQGSEA. The CDR3 has 11 residues. The CDR3 region is CSVAGHKKAFF. The CDR3 DNA is TGCAGCGTGGCGGGGCATAAGAAAGCTTTCTTT.

The chain couples TRBV6-1 to TRBJ1-1, with D uncertain. Per the germline V gene, CDR1 is MNHNS and CDR2 is SASEGT. There are 15 residues in the CDR3. Between the trimmed V and J ends, which lost 3 bases and 0 bases, there was a span of 11 bases. CDR3 sequence: CASSEIGSLNTEAFF. CDR3 nucleotides: TGTGCCAGCAGTGAGATTGGGAGTTTGAACACTGAAGCTTTCTTT.

V is TRBV11-2 and J is TRBJ1-2; TRBD1 matches 9 bases. After removal of 5 bases from V and 3 bases from J, the junction contained 1 base not matched to a gene. The CDR3 contains 13 residues. Germline V lookup: CDR1 SGHAT, CDR2 FQNNGV. The CDR3 region has the DNA TGTGCCAGCAGCCGGGACAGGGACTATGGCTACACCTTC. Its protein is CASSRDRDYGYTF. Variable domain in full (rest from reference TRBV11-2 and TRBJ1-2): EAGVAQSPRYKIIEKRQSVAFWCNPISGHATLYWYQQILGQGPKLLIQFQNNGVVDDSQLPKDRFSAERLKGVDSTLKIQPAKLEDSAVYLCASSRDRDYGYTFGSGTRLTVV.

This CDR3 reads CASGERTDTQYF. CDR3 bases: TGTGCCAGTGGGGAGCGAACAGATACGCAGTATTTT. The chain joins TRBV19 to TRBJ2-3; a weak D match, TRBD2 (5 bases). The CDR3 runs to 12 residues. V was cut by 8 bases and J by 3 bases, with 9 bases left in between. Germline CDR1 LNHDA, CDR2 SQIVND (reference sequence).

V is TRBV4-1 and J is TRBJ2-3; D is unclear. There are 15 residues in the CDR3. CDR1 is MGHRA, CDR2 YSYEKL, per germline. The V gene lost 0 bases and the J gene lost 0 bases, with 7 bases spanning the gap. CDR3 protein: CASSQDSPSTDTQYF. The DNA for the CDR3 is TGCGCCAGCAGCCAAGACTCTCCGAGCACAGATACGCAGTATTTT.

The V gene is TRBV2, the J gene TRBJ2-7, with 7 positions matching TRBD1. Germline V gives CDR1 SNHLY, CDR2 FYNNEI. The CDR3 spans 13 residues. The V segment lost 9 bases and the J segment 0 bases; nucleotides outside the gene matches: 5. CDR3 in amino acids: CASGQARSYEQYF. CDR3 DNA sequence: TGTGCCAGTGGACAGGCCCGCTCCTACGAGCAGTACTTC.

CDR3 protein: CAVSTGIQPQHF. CDR3 nucleotides: TGCGCCGTAAGTACAGGGATACAGCCCCAGCATTTT. V usage is TRBV10-2 and J usage is TRBJ1-5, with D possibly matching TRBD1 (6 bases). Trimming cost V 11 bases and J 7 bases, with 15 bases left between them. Germline V gives CDR1 WSHSY, CDR2 SAAADI. The CDR3 contains 12 residues.

The V call is TRBV28, the J call TRBJ1-1; D remains unclear. The CDR3 is made up of 14 amino acids. CDR1 and CDR2 from the germline V gene are MDHEN and SYDVKM. Trimming shortened V by 2 bases and J by 1 base, and 8 bases separated the two germline ends. The chain's CDR3 is CASSLIQANTEAFF. As DNA, the CDR3 is TGTGCCAGCAGTTTAATTCAGGCGAACACTGAAGCTTTCTTT. The full variable domain, in which reference TRBV28 and TRBJ1-1 provide the parts outside the CDR3, is DVKVTQSSRYLVKRTGEKVFLECVQDMDHENMFWYRQDPGLGLRLIYFSYDVKMKEKGDIPEGYSVSREKKERFSLILESASTNQTSMYLCASSLIQANTEAFFGQGTRLTVV.

This clone was picked up one time. CDR3 bases: TGCGCCAGCAGCTGGGGACAGGGTAAAGATCAGCCCCAGCATTTT. Protein product: CASSWGQGKDQPQHF. The V gene is TRBV5-1, the J gene TRBJ1-5; 9 bases are shared with TRBD1. This CDR3 is built from 15 residues. The germline gives CDR1 SGHRS, CDR2 YFSETQ. J lost 5 bases, V lost 3 bases, and 6 bases had no gene match.

The chain recombines TRBV5-1 with TRBJ2-1, with TRBD1 matching 8 bases. From germline, CDR1 is SGHRS and CDR2 YFSETQ. The CDR3 is made up of 15 amino acids. The junction had 9 bases not matched to a gene; V was cut back by 4 bases and J by 6 bases. CDR3 amino acids: CASSPRQGSGNEQFF. The CDR3 nucleotides read TGCGCCAGCAGCCCCCGACAGGGGAGCGGCAATGAGCAGTTCTTC.

This clone was seen a handful of times. This chain joins TRBV5-6 and TRBJ1-3; D is perhaps TRBD1 (5 bases). The V gene lost 4 bases and the J gene lost 0 bases, with 14 bases spanning the gap. From germline, CDR1 is SGHDT and CDR2 YYEEEE. CDR3 length: 16 residues. The DNA for the CDR3 is TGTGCCAGCAGCCCGCAACAGGCATTCTCTGGAAACACCATATATTTT. It translates to CASSPQQAFSGNTIYF.

This clone has a single count. V gene TRBV3-1 (or the pseudogene TRBV3-2) combines with J gene TRBJ2-7, with TRBD1 identical over 7 bases. J was trimmed by 4 bases and V by 6 bases; bases with no gene match: 6. The CDR3 is 13 residues long. From germline, CDR1 is LGHDT and CDR2 YNNKEL (reference sequence). In DNA, the CDR3 is TGTGCCAGCAGTGACAGGGTTGGGTACGAGCAGTACGTC. It codes for CASSDRVGYEQYV.

The genes are TRBV18 and TRBJ2-7, with 9 bases fitting TRBD1. The CDR3 length is 14 residues. V was clipped by 3 bases and J by 2 bases; unmatched bases: 2. CDR1 and CDR2 (germline): KGHSH, LQKENI. The CDR3 DNA reads as TGTGCCAGCTCACCTCGGGACAGGGCCTACGAGCAGTACTTC. Amino acid sequence: CASSPRDRAYEQYF.

The V call is TRBV3-1 (or the pseudogene TRBV3-2), the J call TRBJ2-3; 7 bases map to TRBD2. CDR1 and CDR2 from the germline V gene are LGHDT and YNNKEL (reference sequence). There are 16 residues in the CDR3. V shed 4 bases and J 2 bases; nucleotides not matched to a gene: 9. This CDR3 reads CASSPLLAATTDTQYF. The CDR3 DNA is TGTGCCAGCAGCCCCCTCCTAGCGGCAACCACAGATACGCAGTATTTT.